The table lists the clone carrying this TCR beta chain with a few counts. Only in-frame clones appear in the TCRdb table, and some are missing; sequencing was by immunoSEQ multiplex PCR. The table shows around 100,000 clones, with 70% to 90% occurring only once. The sample belongs to a study of blood T cell repertoires in COVID-19. Study background: Sites in the United States, Italy and Spain provided acute and convalescent COVID-19 samples. From T cells, B-cell-depleted T cells, or PBMCs came the material, which was cDNA or gDNA.

The ends were cut back, 4 bases at V and 5 bases at J, with 17 bases in the middle. The germline V gene has CDR1 LGHDT and CDR2 YNNKEL (reference sequence). The CDR3 loop spans 15 amino acids. The TCR comes from a man aged 50 to 59 with active or convalescent COVID-19. This chain links TRBV3-1 (or the pseudogene TRBV3-2) with TRBJ1-1, with a tentative D call TRBD1 (5 bases). Sequencing was done on a sample of peripheral blood. Written as DNA, the CDR3 is TGTGCCAGCAGCCCCTACTCGACAGCTGCGACTGAAGCTTTCTTT. Translated: CASSPYSTAATEAFF.